One T cell receptor beta chain is described in this entry. Antigen unknown. This record comes from a study of beta chain features in type 1 diabetes. Background on the study: Across all samples, some 110 million sorted cells were examined. Study-level results: PCR may have favored shorter templates equally in patients and controls. The question left open here concerned HLA type influencing TCRB rearrangement.

Expressed TCRB transcripts were sequenced because the entire RNA isolate underwent reverse transcription. Clones were sequenced by immunoSEQ multiplex PCR, and TCRdb holds only the in-frame ones, with some missing. This table holds 120,000 to 150,000 clones, 48% found once. Blood was collected once per donor into heparin, averaging around 120 mL. J was trimmed by 6 bases and V by 5 bases; bases with no gene match: 10. Germline CDR1 and CDR2: SGHVS and FQNEAQ. This CDR3 comprises 16 residues. The chain carries TRBV7-8 and TRBJ2-2; 9 bases match TRBD1. This clonotype was obtained from a man younger than 30 in good health. The sequenced sample consisted of Tregs from blood. The DNA for the CDR3 is TGTGCCAGCAGCCGACACCGGGACAGGGCTCCCGGGGAGCTGTTTTTT. Its translation is CASSRHRDRAPGELFF.